This TCR beta chain was profiled in a study of PD-1 blockade in mismatch repair-deficient tumors. Study-wide background: Patients had approximately 11 mismatch repair-deficient cancer types and were previously treated and progressing. Study-wide results and caveats: After pembrolizumab, tumor-resident clones rose rapidly, then generally contracted before radiologic responses.

The V gene's germline CDR1 is SGDLS and CDR2 YYNGEE. The CDR3 loop spans 17 amino acids. The V gene end was trimmed by 3 bases and the J gene end by 4 bases; junction bases not matched to a gene: 6. Method: immunoSEQ multiplex PCR; TCRdb's copy keeps in-frame clones and lacks some. The table includes around 39,000 clones, over 70% detected once. A remark on this clone: Its antigen is unknown.

The input for sequencing was PBMCs, taken approximately 9 months after starting pembrolizumab. The genes are TRBV9 and TRBJ2-5, with TRBD2 matching 16 bases. This TCR was recovered from an adult with mismatch repair-deficient cancer. The CDR3 nucleotides are TGTGCCAGCAGCGAGGGACTAGCGGGAGGGCCCTCAGAGACCCAGTACTTC. This encodes CASSEGLAGGPSETQYF.